These 22 T cell receptor beta chains were all obtained from the same sample, sequenced in a study of CD8 T cells in ankylosing spondylitis. TCRdb fed the 5' RACE reads into MiXCR, producing one record per CDR3 protein. The sample lists around 130,000 distinct CDR3 sequences, around 15% occurring once. Sequencing used blood, either unsorted or a sorted T cell fraction (not recorded which). All receptors derive from a female donor with ankylosing spondylitis or in good health (not recorded which).

This clonotype was seen more than once but under ten times. This chain connects TRBV6-1 to TRBJ1-5; the D is unclear. Germline lookup yields CDR1 MNHNS and CDR2 SASEGT. Trimming took off 7 bases at V and 2 bases at J, with 12 bases between the two ends. This CDR3 comprises 14 residues. The CDR3 bases are TGTGCCAGCACCTCGGCCTTGGGCAATCAGCCCCAGCATTTT. This translates into CASTSALGNQPQHF.

The chain has TRBV6-5 and TRBJ2-1; 7 bases are a match to TRBD1. The V and J ends lost 4 bases and 5 bases, in that order; junction bases with no gene match: 8. Germline V CDR1 and CDR2: MNHEY, SVGAGI. The CDR3 spans 15 residues. CDR3 loop: CASSSPGTENNEQFF. The CDR3 DNA reads as TGTGCCAGCAGTTCTCCCGGGACAGAAAACAATGAGCAGTTCTTC.

This clonotype showed up just a few times. V usage is TRBV3-1 and J usage is TRBJ2-3; 9 nucleotides agree with TRBD1. Germline lookup yields CDR1 LGHDT and CDR2 YNNKEL (reference sequence). V lost 4 bases to trimming and J lost 4 bases; unmatched junction nucleotides: 9. The CDR3 is made up of 16 amino acids. CDR3 loop: CASSPDGTGWPDTQYF. Here the CDR3 DNA reads TGTGCCAGCAGCCCGGACGGGACAGGGTGGCCAGATACGCAGTATTTT.

The sample holds a few counts of this clonotype. The chain has TRBV2 and TRBJ2-5, with 9 bases matching TRBD1. Germline trimming cut 4 bases from V and 4 bases from J; bases unmatched to any gene: 4. The CDR3 totals 14 residues. CDR1 and CDR2 (germline): SNHLY, FYNNEI. The CDR3 DNA reads as TGTGCCAGCAGTGTACAGGGGGCGATAGAGACCCAGTACTTC. Protein product: CASSVQGAIETQYF.

This clonotype was seen at least ten times. The chain uses TRBV7-2 and TRBJ1-6; no definite D call. The V gene's germline CDR1 is SGHTA and CDR2 FQGNSA. V dropped 1 base and J dropped 8 bases, with 15 bases sitting between them. The length of the CDR3 is 16 residues. The CDR3: CASSLGRLLKYSPLHF. The CDR3 DNA is TGTGCCAGCAGCTTAGGCAGACTTCTCAAGTATTCACCCCTCCACTTT.

This clonotype was detected ten times or more. The V call is TRBV7-2, the J call TRBJ1-4; D is undetermined. The CDR3 has 15 residues. V was shortened by 2 bases and J by 4 bases, with 11 bases between the two germline ends. Per the germline V gene, CDR1 is SGHTA and CDR2 is FQGNSA. The CDR3 coding sequence is TGTGCCAGCAGCTTAATGCCAGAGATTAATGAAAAACTGTTTTTT. Its translation is CASSLMPEINEKLFF.

A few counts support this clonotype. The V gene is TRBV10-3, the J gene TRBJ2-1; D is perhaps TRBD2 (5 bases). Deletions cut 10 bases from V and 6 bases from J, with 16 bases between. CDR1 is ENHRY and CDR2 is SYGVKD in the germline V gene. The CDR3 runs to 13 residues. In nucleotides, the CDR3 is TGTGCCACCAACAATGGGCTAGCCAATGAGCAGTTCTTC. This encodes CATNNGLANEQFF.

The chain combines TRBV29-1 with TRBJ2-1, with D possibly being TRBD1 or TRBD2 (5 bases each). This CDR3 is built from 15 residues. The V gene lost 3 bases and the J gene lost 0 bases, with 12 bases spanning the gap. The germline V gene has CDR1 SQVTM and CDR2 ANQGSEA. The DNA for the CDR3 is TGCAGCGTTGAGGACATAACTAGCTCCTACAATGAGCAGTTCTTC. Translating gives CSVEDITSSYNEQFF.

J is TRBJ2-2 and V is TRBV20-1, with TRBD2 identical over 8 bases. The germline CDR1 and CDR2 sequences are DFQATT and SNEGSKA (reference sequence). Trimming took 2 bases from V and 4 from J; bases not matched to a gene: 9. This CDR3 is 16 amino acids long. DNA of the CDR3: TGCAGTGCTAGAATCCTACGGGAGGGTGTCACCGGGGAGCTGTTTTTT. It specifies CSARILREGVTGELFF.

This clonotype showed up just a few times. V and J are TRBV20-1 and TRBJ2-7; the D gene could be TRBD1 or TRBD2 (5 bases each). CDR1 is DFQATT and CDR2 is SNEGSKA in the germline V gene (reference sequence). The V end lost 4 bases, the J end lost 4 bases, and 23 bases lay between the germline ends. CDR3 length equals 16 residues. CDR3 protein: CSANPVLGVGKYEQYF. The CDR3 DNA is TGCAGTGCTAATCCAGTACTGGGGGTGGGGAAATACGAGCAGTACTTC.

In its sample, this clonotype was seen many times. The chain combines TRBV5-1 with TRBJ1-6; 9 bases map to TRBD1. The CDR3 loop spans 14 amino acids. Germline CDR1 is SGHRS and CDR2 is YFSETQ. The V and J ends lost 2 bases and 9 bases, in that order; junction bases with no gene match: 3. As DNA, the CDR3 is TGCGCCAGCAGCTTCACGGACAGGGGTTCACCCCTCCACTTT. Protein product: CASSFTDRGSPLHF.

This clonotype showed up many times. The chain is built from TRBV6-2 or TRBV6-3 and TRBJ2-3, with D possibly being TRBD2 (6 bases). Trimming left V 5 bases short and J 14 bases short, with 11 bases between. The CDR3 is 10 residues long. CDR1 and CDR2 from the germline V gene are MNHEY and SVGEGT. CDR3 DNA: TGTGCCAGCAGTCGGAGGGAGTTGTATTTT. As protein: CASSRRELYF.

Only a few counts were recorded for this clonotype. Here the CDR3 reads CSAAIIGSRYNEQFF. The CDR3 DNA reads as TGCAGTGCTGCAATCATAGGGAGCCGCTACAATGAGCAGTTCTTC. The chain couples TRBV20-1 to TRBJ2-1, with D possibly matching TRBD2 (5 bases). The CDR3 runs to 15 residues. Germline V lookup: CDR1 DFQATT, CDR2 SNEGSKA (reference sequence). V dropped 5 bases and J dropped 3 bases, with 17 bases sitting between them.

This chain uses TRBV21-1 with TRBJ2-7; the DNA was not used to check the table's D call, TRBD2. TRBV21-1 is a documented pseudogene. The CDR3 contains 18 residues. CDR3 residues: CASSTSGGYSTFTYEQYF. CDR3 sequence (DNA): TGTGCCAGCAGCACTAGCGGGGGTTACAGTACGTTTACCTACGAGCAGTACTTC.

The chain combines TRBV5-1 with TRBJ1-1, with D maybe TRBD1 (6 bases). V lost 6 bases and J lost 4, with 16 bases in between. The CDR3 extends over 14 amino acids. Germline V CDR1 and CDR2: SGHRS, YFSETQ. This CDR3 is CASTLGRGPTEAFF. CDR3 DNA: TGCGCCAGCACCCTCGGCCGGGGGCCCACTGAAGCTTTCTTT.

The chain has TRBV9 and TRBJ2-1; weak D call: TRBD2 (6 bases). The germline V and J ends were trimmed by 0 bases and 8 bases, with 9 bases remaining between them. Germline values: CDR1 SGDLS, CDR2 YYNGEE. This CDR3 has 13 amino acids. The CDR3 nucleotides are TGTGCCAGCAGCGTAGCTGGGGAGGATGAGCAGTTCTTC. Encoded protein: CASSVAGEDEQFF.

The chain recombines TRBV6-1 with TRBJ1-5; D may be TRBD1 (5 bases). This CDR3 has 14 residues. With 10 bases removed from V and 0 bases from J, the gap between germline ends came to 13 bases. Germline lookup yields CDR1 MNHNS and CDR2 SASEGT. CDR3 region: CANRQGNSNQPQHF. The DNA for the CDR3 is TGTGCCAACAGGCAGGGAAATAGCAATCAGCCCCAGCATTTT.

A remark on this clonotype: This clone may be a read error of a much larger clone one base away. CDR3 nucleotides: TGTGCCAGCAGTCCATTAACTAGGGGCACAGATATGCAGTATTTT. Its translation is CASSPLTRGTDMQYF. This chain uses TRBV12-3 or TRBV12-4 with TRBJ2-3, with D tentatively TRBD1 or TRBD2 (5 bases each). The CDR3 contains 15 residues.

This clonotype was observed at least ten times. The J gene is TRBJ2-3, the V gene TRBV20-1, with TRBD2 matching over 11 bases. The CDR3 extends over 14 amino acids. Germline V gene lookup returns CDR1 DFQATT and CDR2 SNEGSKA (reference sequence). J was trimmed by 6 bases and V by 2 bases; bases with no gene match: 4. The CDR3 here is CSARKASGGDTQYF. CDR3 DNA sequence: TGCAGTGCTAGAAAGGCTAGCGGGGGGGATACGCAGTATTTT.

This sequence joins TRBV7-2 and TRBJ1-5; D is undetermined. Per the germline V gene, CDR1 is SGHTA and CDR2 is FQGNSA. The CDR3 runs to 14 residues. V dropped 4 bases and J dropped 7 bases, with 14 bases sitting between them. The CDR3 region has the DNA TGTGCCAGCAGCTCCTCAACTCCGGACCAGCCCCAGCATTTT. Its translation: CASSSSTPDQPQHF.

The rearrangement uses TRBV2 and TRBJ2-2, with D perhaps matching TRBD1 (6 bases). Trimming shortened V by 5 bases and J by 0 bases, and 13 bases separated the two germline ends. CDR3 size: 16 residues. Germline values: CDR1 SNHLY, CDR2 FYNNEI. The CDR3 DNA reads TGTGCCAGCAGTCGGCAGGGGTCCTCGAACACCGGGGAGCTGTTTTTT. Encoded protein: CASSRQGSSNTGELFF. Full variable domain (rest looked up from reference TRBV2 and TRBJ2-2): EPEVTQTPSHQVTQMGQEVILRCVPISNHLYFYWYRQILGQKVEFLVSFYNNEISEKSEIFDDQFSVERPDGSNFTLKIRSTKLEDSAMYFCASSRQGSSNTGELFFGEGSRLTVL.

There are many counts of this clonotype. The chain carries TRBV6-5 and TRBJ1-2, with D unclear. The CDR3 has 15 residues. V lost 4 bases and J 0 bases, leaving 12 bases between the germline ends. CDR1 is MNHEY, CDR2 SVGAGI, per germline. CDR3 nucleotides: TGTGCCAGCAGTTCCCAAGGGCCAGCTAACTATGGCTACACCTTC. Amino acids: CASSSQGPANYGYTF.